This T cell receptor beta chain derives from a study of identical twins. Study-wide results and caveats: Cross-sectional statistics underpinned the conclusions; the same donors were not followed. An excess of low generation probability was shown by twin-shared out-of-frame alpha sequences.

One entry per CDR3 protein, called by TCRdb with MiXCR from the 5' RACE reads. The sample records 350,000 to 450,000 distinct CDR3 sequences, roughly 18% being singletons. Looked up from germline, CDR1 is SEHNR and CDR2 is FQNEAQ (reference sequence). CDR3 length: 14 amino acids. Losses at the gene ends were 5 bases for V and 2 bases for J; bases not matched to a gene: 2. This clonotype turned up a few times. Antigen specificity is unknown. Material for sequencing was naive T cells sorted from blood. The rearrangement joins TRBV7-9 to TRBJ2-5; 10 nucleotides agree with TRBD1. The receptor was derived from a man over 45 in good health. The CDR3 region is CASSAGQGQETQYF. Written as DNA, the CDR3 is TGTGCCAGCAGCGCGGGACAGGGGCAAGAGACCCAGTACTTC.